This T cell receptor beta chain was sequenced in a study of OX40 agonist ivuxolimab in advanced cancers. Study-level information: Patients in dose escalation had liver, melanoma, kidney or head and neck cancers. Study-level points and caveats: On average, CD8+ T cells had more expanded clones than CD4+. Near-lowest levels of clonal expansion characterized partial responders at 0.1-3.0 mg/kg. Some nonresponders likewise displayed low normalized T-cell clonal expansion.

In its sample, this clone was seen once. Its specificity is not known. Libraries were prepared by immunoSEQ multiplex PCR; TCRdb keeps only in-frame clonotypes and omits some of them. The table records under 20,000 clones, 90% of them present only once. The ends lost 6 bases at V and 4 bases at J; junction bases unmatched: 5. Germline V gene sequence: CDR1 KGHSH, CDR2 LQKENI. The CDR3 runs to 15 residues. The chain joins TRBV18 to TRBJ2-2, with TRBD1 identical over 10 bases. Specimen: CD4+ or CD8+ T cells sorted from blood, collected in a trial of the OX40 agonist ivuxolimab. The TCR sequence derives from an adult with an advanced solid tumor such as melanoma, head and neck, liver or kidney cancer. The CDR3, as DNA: TGTGCCAGCTCGCCGACAGGGGGCCTCACCGGGGAGCTGTTTTTT. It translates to CASSPTGGLTGELFF.